The table lists the clone carrying this TCR beta chain with many counts. The antigen is unknown. This sample is part of a study of CD8 T cells in ankylosing spondylitis. Findings of the study overall: Significant enrichment of disease-linked clones was reportedly seen in matched ankylosing spondylitis synovial fluid. Previous work reported some of these motif variants in the synovial fluid and blood of reactive arthritis. Characteristic, it appeared, of ankylosing spondylitis blood was a TCR beta motif of roughly eight highly homologous variants.

The CDR3 has 13 residues. The germline V gene encodes CDR1 SEHNR and CDR2 FQNEAQ (reference sequence). With 1 base removed from V and 4 bases from J, the gap between germline ends came to 6 bases. As the method for making TCR beta libraries, quantitative 5'-RACE with molecular barcodes was used. One entry per CDR3 protein, called by TCRdb with MiXCR from the 5' RACE reads. The top ten clones hold around 4.5% of a sample with tens of thousands of distinct CDR3 sequences, about 6% of them seen once. The chain couples TRBV7-9 to TRBJ2-3; D not certain. This clonotype was obtained from a male donor with ankylosing spondylitis. The sample comprised synovial fluid, either unsorted or a sorted T cell fraction (not recorded which). This CDR3 is CASSLGSADTQYF. The CDR3 DNA sequence: TGTGCCAGCAGCTTAGGGTCCGCAGATACGCAGTATTTT.